This T cell receptor (beta chain) was retrieved from a study of cytomegalovirus exposure and HLA in healthy donors. The PCR had 60 Vbeta and 13 Jbeta primers. The data were produced by immunoSEQ multiplex PCR, yet TCRdb's version contains in-frame clones alone and is incomplete. Of about 160,000 clones listed, approximately 70% are singletons. This clone was counted a few times. As yet, its antigen is unknown. Overall study findings and caveats: A missense DCLRE1C variant was associated with V- and J-gene trimming of TCR beta chains in a later analysis, and an independent cohort replicated the association. The classifier reportedly diagnosed cytomegalovirus status with high sensitivity and specificity.

Germline V lookup: CDR1 LGHNT, CDR2 FRNRAP. The V segment lost 4 bases and the J segment 3 bases; nucleotides outside the gene matches: 4. CDR3 size: 14 residues. Sequencing used PBMCs. This sequence originates from a man in his forties in good health and CMV-seropositive. This chain joins TRBV12-5 and TRBJ2-7, with TRBD2 identical over 9 bases. CDR3 sequence: CASGSGRGGYEQYF. CDR3 coding DNA: TGTGCTAGTGGTTCAGGGCGGGGGGGCTACGAGCAGTACTTC.